The clone carrying this T cell receptor (beta chain) was seen only a few times. Its antigen remains unknown. The data were obtained in a study of T cell responses to AZD1222 COVID-19 vaccine. Study-wide findings and caveats: In all cases, repertoires were sampled only after the peak T cell response. Spike-specific TCR breadth and depth went up after people got two AZD1222 doses. Clonal diversity may have been underestimated in mostly white British donors.

CDR1 is SGHTA and CDR2 is FQGNSA in the germline V gene. V lost 1 base to trimming and J lost 7 bases, with 14 bases between them. The CDR3 has 15 residues. Repertoires were generated with immunoSEQ multiplex PCR, while TCRdb's copy carries only in-frame clones and drops some. The table shows over 70,000 clones, with 60% to 85% occurring only once. Sequencing used peripheral blood, obtained 28 days after the second dose of the MenACWY control vaccine. This receptor was identified in an adult who received the MenACWY meningococcal vaccine as a control. This chain joins TRBV7-2 and TRBJ2-1; D is perhaps TRBD1 or TRBD2 (5 bases each). The chain's CDR3 is CASSLVVGEGNEQFF. CDR3 nucleotide sequence: TGTGCCAGCAGCTTAGTGGTGGGGGAAGGGAATGAGCAGTTCTTC.